The 9 T cell receptor beta chains listed next were all sequenced from one sample in a study of CXCR3-negative and CXCR3-positive naive CD8 T cells. UMI labels and 5' RACE were used to prepare the TRB cDNA libraries. With the 5' RACE reads reprocessed, TCRdb shows one record per CDR3 protein and no DNA. The repertoire table contains 110,000 or so distinct CDR3 sequences. The study's findings and limits: CXCR3-negative naive cells had less hydrophobic TRB CDR3s than did CXCR3-positive naive cells.

Their recognized antigens are unknown. Sequenced input: naive CXCR3+ CD8+ T cells from blood. Subset here: CD45RO-CCR7+CD27+CD95- naive CD8+ T cells expressing CXCR3 (TNR3+). The receptors were gathered from a human donor in good health. Some clones in this sample may be carry-over from other donors' samples.

This rearrangement joins TRBV11-2 to TRBJ2-1; with no DNA, the TCRdb D assignment of TRBD1 cannot be verified. CDR1 is SGHAT and CDR2 is FQNNGV in the germline V gene. This CDR3 region has 16 residues. The CDR3 sequence: CASSLEGTSSYNEQFF.

The chain is built from TRBV29-1 and TRBJ2-1. The germline gives CDR1 SQVTM, CDR2 ANQGSEA. The CDR3 covers 15 residues. CDR3 protein: CSVEKHLNSYNEQFF.

This chain links TRBV12-3 or TRBV12-4 with TRBJ2-3; TCRdb reports TRBD1, a call that lacks DNA to check it against. The CDR3 loop spans 16 amino acids. The chain's CDR3 is CASSPILSAGTDTQYF.

V gene TRBV6-5 combines with J gene TRBJ1-2; TCRdb outputs TRBD1, but without DNA this stays unchecked. The germline V gene has CDR1 MNHEY and CDR2 SVGAGI. CDR3 length: 16 amino acids. CDR3 in amino acids: CASSEGGQGGDYGYTF.

This sequence joins TRBV4-3 and TRBJ2-7. The V gene's germline CDR1 is LGHNA and CDR2 YSLEER. The CDR3 spans 14 residues. CDR3 amino acids: CASSQAGLSYEQYF.

This chain uses TRBV28 with TRBJ1-5; TCRdb's D call, TRBD1, is unchecked because there is no DNA. Germline V lookup: CDR1 MDHEN, CDR2 SYDVKM. The length of the CDR3 is 13 residues. CDR3: CASSSQGAQPQHF.

The chain joins TRBV11-2 to TRBJ2-1; TCRdb gives TRBD1 as the D gene, but with no DNA this cannot be confirmed. CDR3 length: 18 residues. Germline V gene sequence: CDR1 SGHAT, CDR2 FQNNGV. This CDR3 reads CASSSTFLRPSSYNEQFF.

This chain joins TRBV12-3 or TRBV12-4 and TRBJ2-1; checking the TCRdb D call of TRBD1 is not possible without DNA. This CDR3 contains 12 residues. The CDR3 protein is CAGGQGWDEQFF.

CDR3: CASSWELSIREQFF. This chain joins TRBV11-2 and TRBJ2-1; TCRdb calls TRBD2, which cannot be checked without DNA. This CDR3 is 14 amino acids long. CDR1 and CDR2 (germline): SGHAT, FQNNGV.